What follows are 32 T cell receptor beta chains derived from one specimen sequenced in a study of T cells after yellow fever vaccination. TCRdb called the 5' RACE reads again in MiXCR, with one record for every CDR3 protein. The data hold nearly 350,000 distinct CDR3 sequences, with around 8.1% observed a single time. Sequenced material: PBMCs, taken about 41 days after the first yellow fever vaccination. Receptors were obtained from a man between 18 and 35 years old who received the YFV17D yellow fever vaccine.

This clonotype was picked up a small number of times. This chain links TRBV6-2 or TRBV6-3 with TRBJ2-1; TRBD2 agrees at 10 bases. Germline V CDR1 and CDR2: MNHEY, SVGEGT. V was pared by 2 bases and J by 6 bases, with 7 bases of the junction left unmatched. The CDR3 is made up of 16 amino acids. The CDR3 nucleotides are TGTGCCAGCAGTTACAGGGCTAGCGGGGGCCCCAATGAGCAGTTCTTC. The encoded protein is CASSYRASGGPNEQFF.

This rearrangement joins TRBV7-9 to TRBJ1-1; TRBD1 matches at 12 bases. Trimming at V came to 5 bases and at J to 7 bases, leaving 8 bases not matched to a gene. The CDR3 contains 15 residues. Germline lookup yields CDR1 SEHNR and CDR2 FQNEAQ (reference sequence). The CDR3 DNA reads TGTGCCAGCAGCCCGGGACAGGGGGCTTTGTATGAAGCTTTCTTT. It is translated as CASSPGQGALYEAFF.

This chain uses TRBV12-3 or TRBV12-4 with TRBJ2-5; tentative D call: TRBD1 (5 bases). The CDR3 is made up of 15 amino acids. V lost 3 bases and J 1 base, leaving 12 bases between the germline ends. CDR3 in DNA: TGTGCCAGCAGTTTTTCCAGTGGGGCCCAAGAGACCCAGTACTTC. Protein sequence: CASSFSSGAQETQYF.

This clonotype showed up just a few times. The CDR3 sequence is CASSRHGTGDSYEQYF. CDR3 nucleotides: TGTGCCAGCAGCCGCCACGGGACAGGGGACTCCTACGAGCAGTACTTC. The chain links TRBV6-1 to TRBJ2-7; 10 bases are a match to TRBD1. This CDR3 has 16 amino acids. Trimming removed 6 bases from V and 0 bases from J; junction bases left unmatched: 8. CDR1 is MNHNS, CDR2 SASEGT, per germline.

This clonotype was detected only a few times. This chain joins TRBV12-3 or TRBV12-4 and TRBJ1-6; 9 nucleotides agree with TRBD1. V shed 4 bases, J shed 2 bases, and the junction held 6 bases outside the gene matches. This CDR3 is built from 17 residues. The DNA of the CDR3 is TGTGCCAGCAGTTCCGGGGGACAGGGCACCTATAATTCACCCCTCCACTTT. Protein product: CASSSGGQGTYNSPLHF.

This clonotype was seen a handful of times. The chain uses TRBV12-3 or TRBV12-4 and TRBJ2-3, with D possibly TRBD2 on 5 matching bases. Deletions cut 5 bases from V and 7 bases from J, with 10 bases between. The CDR3 totals 12 residues. The CDR3: CASSLAGNTQYF. CDR3 coding DNA: TGTGCCAGCAGTCTGGCCGGGAATACGCAGTATTTT.

This clonotype turned up a few times. The gene calls are TRBV7-9 and TRBJ1-1; D remains unclear. This CDR3 is built from 14 residues. Germline CDR1 reads SEHNR; CDR2 reads FQNEAQ (reference sequence). Trimming removed 6 bases from V and 3 bases from J, with 14 bases in between. The CDR3 protein is CASRLTGEYTEAFF. CDR3 nucleotide sequence: TGTGCCAGCAGGTTAACCGGGGAATACACTGAAGCTTTCTTT.

This clonotype was found a few times. V usage is TRBV5-1 and J usage is TRBJ1-1, with no clear D. Deletions cut 4 bases from V and 4 bases from J, with 14 bases between. CDR3 length: 14 residues. The germline V gene encodes CDR1 SGHRS and CDR2 YFSETQ. CDR3 region: CASSRWATSTEAFF. The CDR3 nucleotides are TGCGCCAGCAGCCGATGGGCCACGAGCACTGAAGCTTTCTTT.

The chain has TRBV7-2 and TRBJ1-1; no clear D. Germline V gene lookup returns CDR1 SGHTA and CDR2 FQGNSA. Trimming removed 6 bases at V and 1 base at J, with 9 bases between. CDR3 size: 13 residues. CDR3: CASRWQPNTEAFF. CDR3 DNA sequence: TGTGCCAGCAGATGGCAACCGAACACTGAAGCTTTCTTT.

The CDR3 region is CASSLWTAATNEKLFF. The CDR3 DNA follows: TGTGCCAGCAGTTTATGGACAGCAGCAACTAATGAAAAACTGTTTTTT. The chain uses TRBV28 and TRBJ1-4; possible D gene TRBD1, 5 bases. This CDR3 region has 16 residues. Trimming pared 0 bases from V and 0 bases from J, leaving 8 bases between. Germline CDR1 is MDHEN and CDR2 is SYDVKM.

This clonotype was detected many times. The chain is built from TRBV9 and TRBJ1-5; a possible D gene is TRBD1 (6 bases). CDR1 and CDR2 from the germline V gene are SGDLS and YYNGEE. CDR3 length: 14 amino acids. V was clipped by 4 bases and J by 4 bases, with 12 bases between them. The CDR3 spells CASSPTGINQPQHF. The CDR3 nucleotides are TGTGCCAGCAGCCCCACAGGGATAAATCAGCCCCAGCATTTT. The variable domain in full, completed from reference TRBV9 and TRBJ1-5, reads DSGVTQTPKHLITATGQRVTLRCSPRSGDLSVYWYQQSLDQGLQFLIQYYNGEERAKGNILERFSAQQFPDLHSELNLSSLELGDSALYFCASSPTGINQPQHFGDGTRLSIL.

The J gene is TRBJ1-2, the V gene TRBV4-1; tentatively, D is TRBD1 (5 bases). Germline V gives CDR1 MGHRA, CDR2 YSYEKL. This CDR3 comprises 15 residues. Trimming stripped 0 bases from V and 2 bases from J, with 10 bases between. CDR3 nucleotide sequence: TGCGCCAGCAGCCAAGATGTCCGGGACAACTATGGCTACACCTTC. Translation: CASSQDVRDNYGYTF.

This clonotype was seen more than once but under ten times. The CDR3 loop reads CASSIDPRTGTTDTQYF. CDR3 DNA: TGTGCCAGTAGTATAGATCCCAGGACTGGAACCACAGATACGCAGTATTTT. The rearrangement uses TRBV19 and TRBJ2-3; a possible D gene is TRBD2 (5 bases). Trimming stripped 0 bases from V and 2 bases from J, with 15 bases between. Germline V gene sequence: CDR1 LNHDA, CDR2 SQIVND (reference sequence). This CDR3 spans 17 amino acids.

The CDR3 here is CASSIVTGGKNIQYF. The DNA of the CDR3 is TGTGCCAGTAGTATAGTTACAGGGGGCAAAAACATTCAGTACTTC. The chain combines TRBV19 with TRBJ2-4; 8 nucleotides agree with TRBD1. This CDR3 is built from 15 residues. With 1 base clipped from V and 3 bases from J, the junction kept 2 bases outside the gene matches. Germline CDR1 and CDR2: LNHDA and SQIVND (reference sequence).

The sample holds one count of this clonotype. The rearrangement links TRBV7-9 to TRBJ2-5, with TRBD1 as a possible D gene (6 bases). The CDR3 contains 14 residues. Trimming pared 3 bases from V and 5 bases from J, leaving 13 bases between. Per the germline V gene, CDR1 is SEHNR and CDR2 is FQNEAQ (reference sequence). CDR3 coding DNA: TGTGCCAGCAGCTTCCAGGGGCTTTACGAGACCCAGTACTTC. Its protein is CASSFQGLYETQYF.

Ten or more counts support this clonotype. This chain joins TRBV18 and TRBJ2-7, with D perhaps TRBD2 (6 bases). The V gene's germline CDR1 is KGHSH and CDR2 LQKENI. This CDR3 is built from 17 residues. Trimming left V 3 bases short and J 4 bases short, with 22 bases between. Here the CDR3 reads CASSPPPGETILYEQYV. As DNA, the CDR3 is TGTGCCAGCTCACCGCCCCCGGGAGAGACGATCCTATACGAGCAGTACGTC.

The sample holds a few counts of this clonotype. The rearrangement links TRBV12-3 or TRBV12-4 to TRBJ2-1; D gene unclear. Trimming took off 1 base at V and 7 bases at J, with 11 bases between the two ends. This CDR3 comprises 14 residues. The DNA for the CDR3 is TGTGCCAGCAGTTTAGACAGAAGACTTAATGAGCAGTTCTTC. Translated, it gives CASSLDRRLNEQFF.

The rearrangement uses TRBV9 and TRBJ2-7; perhaps TRBD2 as D (6 bases). The CDR3 runs to 13 residues. From germline, CDR1 is SGDLS and CDR2 YYNGEE. Between the trimmed V and J ends, which lost 2 bases and 6 bases, there was a span of 12 bases. CDR3 sequence reads: CASSVVGGSEQYF. The CDR3 region has the DNA TGTGCCAGCAGCGTGGTCGGGGGTAGCGAGCAGTACTTC.

About this clonotype: The junction does not match germline at one end; this may be a read error. The rearrangement uses TRBV5-1 and TRBJ2-2; D may be TRBD2 (6 bases). In germline, CDR1 is SGHRS, CDR2 YFSETQ. This CDR3 has 16 amino acids. DNA of the CDR3: TGCGCCAGCAGCTACCCCCCGGGGGTGAACATCGGGGAGCTGTTTTTT. Translation gives CASSYPPGVNIGELFF. The variable domain in full, completed from reference TRBV5-1 and TRBJ2-2, reads KAGVTQTPRYLIKTRGQQVTLSCSPISGHRSVSWYQQTPGQGLQFLFEYFSETQRNKGNFPGRFSGRQFSNSRSEMNVSTLELGDSALYLCASSYPPGVNIGELFFGEGSRLTVL.

In its sample, this clonotype was seen a few times. The chain couples TRBV4-3 to TRBJ2-4; TRBD1 aligns across 9 bases. The CDR3 runs to 14 residues. Looked up from germline, CDR1 is LGHNA and CDR2 is YSLEER. The V and J ends lost 3 bases and 7 bases, in that order; junction bases with no gene match: 4. The CDR3, as DNA: TGCGCCAGCAGCCAGGACAGGGGATTGAACATTCAGTACTTC. Translating gives CASSQDRGLNIQYF.

Worth noting for this clonotype: The germline gene is not matched at one end of the junction; a read error may be the cause. The chain joins TRBV7-7 to TRBJ2-3, with 10 bases fitting TRBD2. CDR1 is SSHAT, CDR2 FNYEAQ, per germline (reference sequence). The CDR3 consists of 16 residues. The CDR3 nucleotides are TGTGCTAGCAGCTTAGCCCCTAGCGGGGGTCGGGATACGCAGTATTTT. Amino acids: CASSLAPSGGRDTQYF. The variable domain in full, completed from reference TRBV7-7 and TRBJ2-3, reads GAGVSQSPRYKVTKRGQDVTLRCDPISSHATLYWYQQALGQGPEFLTYFNYEAQPDKSGLPSDRFSAERPEGSISTLTIQRTEQRDSAMYRCASSLAPSGGRDTQYFGPGTRLTVL.

The chain combines TRBV7-9 with TRBJ1-2; tentative D call: TRBD1 (6 bases). The germline V gene has CDR1 SEHNR and CDR2 FQNEAQ (reference sequence). The CDR3 consists of 13 residues. V lost 0 bases and J 8 bases, leaving 10 bases between the germline ends. The CDR3 spells CASSLAPGAGYTF. CDR3 sequence (DNA): TGTGCCAGCAGCTTAGCTCCAGGGGCCGGCTACACCTTC.

V and J are TRBV29-1 and TRBJ1-2; D unclear. The length of the CDR3 is 12 residues. The V end was cut by 3 bases, the J end by 8 bases, with 13 bases between. Germline-derived CDR1 and CDR2 are SQVTM and ANQGSEA. The CDR3 here is CSVEDGLGGYTF. CDR3 coding DNA: TGCAGCGTTGAGGATGGACTAGGGGGCTACACCTTC.

The chain joins TRBV5-1 to TRBJ1-2, with unresolved D. Germline V lookup: CDR1 SGHRS, CDR2 YFSETQ. Trimming cost V 0 bases and J 9 bases, with 15 bases left between them. This CDR3 has 14 amino acids. CDR3 amino acids: CASSLDSGTWSYTF. Here the CDR3 DNA reads TGCGCCAGCAGCTTGGACAGCGGTACTTGGAGCTACACCTTC.

This clonotype showed up many times. The V and J genes are TRBV19 and TRBJ1-5, with 8 nucleotides matching TRBD1. The CDR3 extends over 16 amino acids. V gave up 9 bases and J gave up 4 bases; unmatched junction bases: 14. The germline gives CDR1 LNHDA, CDR2 SQIVND (reference sequence). The CDR3 reads CASGEEAGGLNQPQHF. CDR3 DNA: TGTGCCAGCGGGGAGGAGGCAGGGGGCTTAAATCAGCCCCAGCATTTT.

This clonotype was counted ten times or more. The CDR3 DNA reads TGTGCCAGCAGTGTCGGACAGAACACCGGGGAGCTGTTTTTT. Its protein product is CASSVGQNTGELFF. V usage is TRBV7-9 and J usage is TRBJ2-2, with TRBD1 as a possible D gene (5 bases). Trimming took 6 bases from V and 1 from J, leaving 9 bases between them. This CDR3 is 14 amino acids long. Germline V gives CDR1 SEHNR, CDR2 FQNEAQ (reference sequence).

In this sample, this clonotype turned up a few times. The V and J genes are TRBV4-1 and TRBJ1-1; D gene ambiguous. The V and J ends lost 1 base and 1 base respectively, with 7 bases between them. Germline V gene data show CDR1 as MGHRA and CDR2 as YSYEKL. The CDR3 loop spans 14 amino acids. The CDR3 loop reads CASSQGHQNTEAFF. The CDR3 DNA sequence: TGCGCCAGCAGCCAAGGACACCAGAACACTGAAGCTTTCTTT.

The V and J genes are TRBV12-3 or TRBV12-4 and TRBJ1-6; D is uncertain. The CDR3 runs 13 residues. Trimming shortened V by 3 bases and J by 8 bases, and 8 bases separated the two germline ends. In nucleotides, the CDR3 is TGTGCCAGCAGTTTGCTCGGAGATTCACCCCTCCACTTT. The encoded protein is CASSLLGDSPLHF.

The rearrangement joins TRBV5-1 to TRBJ2-7; D call uncertain. V lost 5 bases and J 3 bases, leaving 12 bases between the germline ends. Germline values: CDR1 SGHRS, CDR2 YFSETQ. CDR3 length: 13 residues. Written as DNA, the CDR3 is TGCGCCAGCAGTGAGGCGCCTCGCTACGAGCAGTACTTC. It encodes CASSEAPRYEQYF. The full variable domain, with the rest looked up from reference TRBV5-1 and TRBJ2-7, is KAGVTQTPRYLIKTRGQQVTLSCSPISGHRSVSWYQQTPGQGLQFLFEYFSETQRNKGNFPGRFSGRQFSNSRSEMNVSTLELGDSALYLCASSEAPRYEQYFGPGTRLTVT.

V is TRBV4-3 and J is TRBJ2-5; D ambiguous. Trimming cost V 0 bases and J 2 bases, with 13 bases left between them. The germline CDR1 and CDR2 sequences are LGHNA and YSLEER. This CDR3 has 16 amino acids. CDR3: CASSQDIPGTQETQYF. CDR3 DNA: TGCGCCAGCAGCCAAGACATACCAGGCACTCAAGAGACCCAGTACTTC.

Many counts were recorded for this clonotype. This chain uses TRBV9 with TRBJ2-1; a possible D gene is TRBD1 (6 bases). Germline V gene data show CDR1 as SGDLS and CDR2 as YYNGEE. The CDR3 is 15 amino acids. The V gene lost 4 bases and the J gene lost 1 base, with 12 bases spanning the gap. The CDR3 sequence is CASSPEGDSYNEQFF. CDR3 sequence (DNA): TGTGCCAGCAGCCCCGAGGGGGATTCCTACAATGAGCAGTTCTTC.

In regard to this clonotype: A read error may account for a junction end that differs from germline. The chain combines TRBV20-1 with TRBJ2-3; 8 bases are a match to TRBD1. The germline V gene has CDR1 DFQATT and CDR2 SNEGSKA (reference sequence). This CDR3 is built from 16 residues. CDR3 amino acids: CCARDPRTGSSDTQYF. The CDR3 bases are TGCTGTGCTAGAGATCCACGGACAGGGTCATCCGATACGCAGTATTTT.